This T cell receptor beta chain stems from a study of metastatic and nonmetastatic thyroid tumors. On the study more broadly: Thyroid patients, malignant and benign, had repertoires compared across blood and tumor or nodule tissue.

This clone was observed at least ten times. The J segment lost 2 bases and the V segment lost 7 bases, leaving 4 bases of the junction unmatched. Germline V gene sequence: CDR1 LNHDA, CDR2 SQIVND (reference sequence). The CDR3 runs to 13 residues. With MiXCR, TCRdb called clones anew from the PCR reads. The sample shows approximately 16,000 clones, 10% to 15% of them seen only once. All patients reached thyroid surgery having received no treatment beforehand. The sample taken for sequencing was blood. This chain joins TRBV19 and TRBJ2-7; 8 nucleotides match TRBD1. The TCR was taken from a female donor with papillary thyroid cancer or a benign thyroid nodule (not recorded which). Some clones in this sample may be carry-over from other donors' samples. CDR3 protein: CASKGTGTYEQYF. The CDR3 DNA reads as TGTGCCAGTAAGGGGACAGGCACCTACGAGCAGTACTTC.